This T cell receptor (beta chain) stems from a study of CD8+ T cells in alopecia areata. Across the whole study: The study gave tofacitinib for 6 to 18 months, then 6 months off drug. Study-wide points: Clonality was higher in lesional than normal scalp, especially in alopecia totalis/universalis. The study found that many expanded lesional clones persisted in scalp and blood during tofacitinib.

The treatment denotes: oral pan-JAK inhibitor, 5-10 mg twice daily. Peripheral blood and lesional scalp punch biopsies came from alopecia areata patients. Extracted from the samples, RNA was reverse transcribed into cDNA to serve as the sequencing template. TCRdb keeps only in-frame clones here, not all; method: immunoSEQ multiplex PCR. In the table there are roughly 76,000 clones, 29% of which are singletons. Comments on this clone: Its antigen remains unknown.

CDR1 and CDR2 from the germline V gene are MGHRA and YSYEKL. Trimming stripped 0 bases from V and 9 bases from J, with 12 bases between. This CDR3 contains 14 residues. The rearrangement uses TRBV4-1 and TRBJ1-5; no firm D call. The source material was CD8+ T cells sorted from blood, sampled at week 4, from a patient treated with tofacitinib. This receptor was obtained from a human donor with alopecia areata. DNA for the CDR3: TGCGCCAGCAGCCAAGATCTGGGAGAACCGCCCCAGCATTTT. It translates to CASSQDLGEPPQHF.